The 27 T cell receptor beta chains given below trace back to one sample, sequenced in a study of shared clonotypes between healthy human individuals. Clones were read by immunoSEQ multiplex PCR, and TCRdb kept only the in-frame ones, dropping some. The table includes 800,000 to 1,200,000 clones, about 80% detected once. The specimen sequenced was memory CD4+ T cells from PBMCs. Subset noted: CD45RA-negative fraction. The receptors were sampled from a man aged 18 to 30 in good health. Some clones in this sample may be carry-over from other donors' samples.

The genes are TRBV28 and TRBJ2-7; D not certain. Trimming left V 9 bases short and J 2 bases short, with 11 bases between. Germline V CDR1 and CDR2: MDHEN, SYDVKM. This CDR3 is built from 12 residues. This CDR3 reads CASRRAAYEQYF. The CDR3 nucleotides read TGTGCCAGTCGCCGGGCGGCCTACGAGCAGTACTTC.

The chain combines TRBV11-1 with TRBJ2-7; a weak D match, TRBD1 (6 bases). This CDR3 region has 12 residues. V was shortened by 7 bases and J by 5 bases, with 12 bases between the two germline ends. Germline V gene sequence: CDR1 SGHAT, CDR2 FQDESV (reference sequence). The CDR3 loop is CASTRDNHEQYF. CDR3 DNA sequence: TGTGCCAGCACCCGGGACAACCACGAGCAGTACTTC.

At least ten counts were recorded for this clone. The same CDR3 can be traced to other DNA sequences in this sample. The chain recombines TRBV9 with TRBJ1-3; no firm D call. V lost 0 bases and J lost 0, with 4 bases in between. Germline CDR1 SGDLS, CDR2 YYNGEE. CDR3 length: 14 residues. This chain's CDR3 is CASSVASSGNTIYF. The CDR3 nucleotides are TGTGCCAGCAGCGTAGCCAGCTCTGGAAACACCATATATTTT.

The V gene is TRBV11-2, the J gene TRBJ2-7; 8 bases map to TRBD1. CDR1 and CDR2 (germline): SGHAT, FQNNGV. This CDR3 spans 15 amino acids. The V gene end was trimmed by 5 bases and the J gene end by 2 bases; junction bases not matched to a gene: 8. The CDR3 sequence is CASSRLTGATYEQYF. The CDR3 nucleotides read TGTGCCAGCAGCCGACTGACAGGGGCAACCTACGAGCAGTACTTC.

This clone was seen a handful of times. J is TRBJ1-1 and V is TRBV6-5, with no clear D. The V end lost 11 bases, the J end lost 2 bases, and 9 bases lay between the germline ends. CDR3 length equals 11 residues. The germline V gene has CDR1 MNHEY and CDR2 SVGAGI. This CDR3 is CACRTNTEAFF. Here the CDR3 DNA reads TGTGCCTGCCGTACCAACACTGAAGCTTTCTTT.

The CDR3 here is CASSVGNGGLEAFF. Here the CDR3 DNA reads TGTGCCAGCAGCGTAGGTAATGGTGGACTCGAAGCTTTCTTT. The chain employs TRBV9 and TRBJ1-1, with unresolved D. The length of the CDR3 is 14 residues. CDR1 is SGDLS, CDR2 YYNGEE, per germline. V was cut by 0 bases and J by 8 bases, with 14 bases left in between.

Concerning this clone itself: Other nucleotide sequences from this sample produce the same CDR3. This chain connects TRBV5-1 to TRBJ2-7; TRBD2 agrees at 10 bases. This CDR3 comprises 15 residues. Germline lookup yields CDR1 SGHRS and CDR2 YFSETQ. V lost 0 bases to trimming and J lost 4 bases; unmatched junction nucleotides: 4. The CDR3 is CASSLGSGRSYEQYF. For the CDR3, the DNA is TGCGCCAGCAGCTTGGGTAGCGGGAGGTCATACGAGCAGTACTTC.

The genes are TRBV5-1 and TRBJ2-3; D uncertain. Per the germline V gene, CDR1 is SGHRS and CDR2 is YFSETQ. The CDR3 runs to 14 residues. Trimming removed 2 bases at V and 2 bases at J, with 9 bases between. CDR3 in DNA: TGCGCCAGCAGCTTTATTAAGCTCACAGATACGCAGTATTTT. This encodes CASSFIKLTDTQYF. Combining the CDR3 with reference TRBV5-1 and TRBJ2-3 gives the whole variable domain KAGVTQTPRYLIKTRGQQVTLSCSPISGHRSVSWYQQTPGQGLQFLFEYFSETQRNKGNFPGRFSGRQFSNSRSEMNVSTLELGDSALYLCASSFIKLTDTQYFGPGTRLTVL.

This clone has only a few counts. The chain combines TRBV6-5 with TRBJ2-6; D is unresolved. The CDR3 is 13 amino acids. Germline CDR1 and CDR2: MNHEY and SVGAGI. V was clipped by 6 bases and J by 3 bases, with 6 bases between them. CDR3 nucleotides: TGTGCCAGCAGACCCTTTGGGGCCAACGTCCTGACTTTC. Amino acids: CASRPFGANVLTF.

The chain links TRBV7-6 to TRBJ2-1; TRBD2 is a possible D gene (6 bases). The germline V and J ends were trimmed by 1 base and 5 bases, with 21 bases remaining between them. This CDR3 comprises 18 residues. Germline V gives CDR1 SGHVS, CDR2 FNYEAQ. DNA of the CDR3: TGTGCCAGCAGCTTAGTCATTAGTGTTAGCGGATACCACAATGAGCAGTTCTTC. Protein sequence: CASSLVISVSGYHNEQFF.

Concerning this clone: This specimen includes other DNA sequences encoding the same CDR3. The CDR3 region has the DNA TGTGCCAGCAGTCGAACAGGGGAAGGAAACACCATATATTTT. This codes for CASSRTGEGNTIYF. The V call is TRBV27, the J call TRBJ1-3, with 7 bases that match TRBD1. The ends lost 5 bases at V and 4 bases at J; junction bases unmatched: 5. The germline gives CDR1 MNHEY, CDR2 SMNVEV (reference sequence). The CDR3 extends over 14 amino acids.

The J gene is TRBJ2-1, the V gene TRBV3-2; whether TRBD2, the table's D call, matches the DNA was not checked. TRBV3-2 represents a pseudogene. CDR3 size: 8 residues. The CDR3 DNA sequence: TGTGCCACGGATGAGCAGTTCTTC. The encoded protein is CATDEQFF.

This clone was counted a single time. The V call is TRBV30, the J call TRBJ1-5; D ambiguous. The germline V and J ends were trimmed by 1 base and 2 bases, with 12 bases remaining between them. Germline CDR1 and CDR2: GTSNPN and SVGIG (reference sequence). This CDR3 has 15 residues. The CDR3: CAWSGPSGGNQPQHF. CDR3 DNA: TGTGCCTGGAGTGGGCCTTCGGGCGGCAATCAGCCCCAGCATTTT.

The chain carries TRBV5-1 and TRBJ2-5; a possible D gene is TRBD2 (5 bases). Germline V gives CDR1 SGHRS, CDR2 YFSETQ. Deletions cut 0 bases from V and 3 bases from J, with 12 bases between. The CDR3 is 15 amino acids. CDR3 sequence (DNA): TGCGCCAGCAGCTTGGCCGGGATTAGGGAAGAGACCCAGTACTTC. Protein product: CASSLAGIREETQYF.

This clone was observed a few times. The chain employs TRBV27 and TRBJ2-4; D tentatively reads TRBD1 or TRBD2 (5 bases each). The CDR3 covers 16 residues. V lost 5 bases, J lost 0 bases, and 14 bases lay in between. Per the germline V gene, CDR1 is MNHEY and CDR2 is SMNVEV (reference sequence). Here the CDR3 reads CASSPTLRGAKNIQYF. In DNA, the CDR3 is TGTGCCAGCAGTCCAACCCTGAGGGGAGCCAAAAACATTCAGTACTTC.

J is TRBJ2-5 and V is TRBV15; D gene unclear. Trimming removed 0 bases from V and 0 bases from J, with 8 bases in between. The CDR3 is made up of 15 amino acids. Germline assignment: CDR1 LNHNV and CDR2 YYDKDF (reference sequence). CDR3 DNA: TGTGCCACCAGCAGAGATCCAACAGACCAAGAGACCCAGTACTTC. This sequence encodes CATSRDPTDQETQYF.

Comment on this clone: The same CDR3 arises from other DNA sequences in this sample as well. The J gene is TRBJ1-3, the V gene TRBV28; 7 bases fit TRBD1. The trim removed 7 bases at V and 3 bases at J, leaving 9 bases unmatched. The CDR3 is 15 amino acids. The V gene's germline CDR1 is MDHEN and CDR2 SYDVKM. The CDR3 spells CASTPPRGSGNTIYF. The DNA of the CDR3 is TGTGCCAGCACCCCACCCAGGGGGAGTGGAAACACCATATATTTT.

This clone was recorded once. The chain employs TRBV5-1 and TRBJ2-5, with D perhaps TRBD2 (6 bases). V was clipped by 1 base and J by 4 bases, with 11 bases between them. Germline assignment: CDR1 SGHRS and CDR2 YFSETQ. The CDR3 consists of 14 residues. The chain's CDR3 is CASSLSLALETQYF. The CDR3 coding sequence is TGCGCCAGCAGCTTGAGCCTAGCGTTAGAGACCCAGTACTTC.

V gene TRBV5-1 combines with J gene TRBJ1-3, with D hard to call. V was pared by 9 bases and J by 4 bases, with 14 bases between. CDR1 and CDR2 from the germline V gene are SGHRS and YFSETQ. This CDR3 contains 13 residues. The CDR3 here is CATKESRGNTIYF. For the CDR3, the DNA is TGCGCCACCAAGGAAAGTAGGGGAAACACCATATATTTT.

The chain joins TRBV7-3 to TRBJ2-1; TRBD1 matches at 8 bases. CDR1 and CDR2 from the germline V gene are SGHTA and FQGTGA. This CDR3 region has 15 residues. V was pared by 3 bases and J by 4 bases, with 5 bases of the junction left unmatched. CDR3 region: CASSFDRGRYNEQFF. CDR3 in DNA: TGTGCCAGCAGCTTCGACAGGGGTCGGTACAATGAGCAGTTCTTC.

The chain recombines TRBV28 with TRBJ1-2; 7 bases line up with TRBD1. Losses at the gene ends were 1 base for V and 1 base for J; bases not matched to a gene: 6. This CDR3 region has 16 residues. Looked up from germline, CDR1 is MDHEN and CDR2 is SYDVKM. The CDR3 loop reads CASSLSTGRVNYGYTF. The CDR3 DNA reads as TGTGCCAGCAGTTTATCGACAGGGAGGGTTAACTATGGCTACACCTTC.

As concerns this clone: The sample holds other DNA sequences that translate to the same CDR3. The rearrangement joins TRBV2 to TRBJ2-5; D is unclear. The CDR3 runs to 14 residues. The germline V and J ends were trimmed by 6 bases and 5 bases, with 16 bases remaining between them. Germline CDR1 and CDR2: SNHLY and FYNNEI. The CDR3 DNA reads as TGTGCCAGCAGGGATCTTGCCGGAGTGGAGACCCAGTACTTC. As protein: CASRDLAGVETQYF.

The chain uses TRBV4-1 and TRBJ2-3; 7 positions agree with TRBD2. The CDR3 extends over 16 amino acids. J was trimmed by 1 base and V by 1 base; bases with no gene match: 5. Germline V gives CDR1 MGHRA, CDR2 YSYEKL. In DNA, the CDR3 is TGCGCCAGCAGCCAAGGGCGAACTAGCGGCACAGATACGCAGTATTTT. It is translated as CASSQGRTSGTDTQYF.

This rearrangement joins TRBV30 to TRBJ2-2, with 11 bases that match TRBD2. The CDR3 loop spans 17 amino acids. V shed 4 bases, J shed 4 bases, and the junction held 11 bases outside the gene matches. In germline, CDR1 is GTSNPN, CDR2 SVGIG (reference sequence). The CDR3 here is CAWKGIAGGPLTGELFF. DNA of the CDR3: TGTGCCTGGAAGGGTATAGCGGGAGGGCCTCTCACCGGGGAGCTGTTTTTT.

A remark on this clone: A single base separates this from a much larger clone, so it may be a read error. The chain links TRBV9 to TRBJ1-1; 9 bases are shared with TRBD1. The CDR3 is 14 residues long. V gave up 4 bases and J gave up 1 base; unmatched junction bases: 2. In germline, CDR1 is SGDLS, CDR2 YYNGEE. The CDR3 DNA reads TGTGCCAGCAGCTTACAGGGGGCGAACACTGAAGCTTTCTTT. Encoded protein: CASSLQGANTEAFF.

The chain employs TRBV28 and TRBJ1-5; the D gene is possibly TRBD1 (6 bases). This CDR3 has 12 amino acids. Between the trimmed V and J ends, which lost 7 bases and 6 bases, there was a span of 10 bases. The germline gives CDR1 MDHEN, CDR2 SYDVKM. This chain's CDR3 is CASKGGAQPQHF. The CDR3 DNA sequence: TGTGCCAGCAAGGGGGGGGCTCAGCCCCAGCATTTT.

The CDR3 here is CASSSHQREVSEQYF. The CDR3, as DNA: TGTGCCAGCAGCTCCCACCAGCGGGAGGTCTCCGAGCAGTACTTC. The rearrangement joins TRBV7-9 to TRBJ2-7; 9 bases fit TRBD2. Germline values: CDR1 SEHNR, CDR2 FQNEAQ (reference sequence). The CDR3 consists of 15 residues. The V gene end was trimmed by 4 bases and the J gene end by 6 bases; junction bases not matched to a gene: 10. Using reference TRBV7-9 and TRBJ2-7 for the parts outside the CDR3, the full variable domain is DTGVSQNPRHKITKRGQNVTFRCDPISEHNRLYWYRQTLGQGPEFLTYFQNEAQLEKSRLLSDRFSAERPKGSFSTLEIQRTEQGDSAMYLCASSSHQREVSEQYFGPGTRLTVT.